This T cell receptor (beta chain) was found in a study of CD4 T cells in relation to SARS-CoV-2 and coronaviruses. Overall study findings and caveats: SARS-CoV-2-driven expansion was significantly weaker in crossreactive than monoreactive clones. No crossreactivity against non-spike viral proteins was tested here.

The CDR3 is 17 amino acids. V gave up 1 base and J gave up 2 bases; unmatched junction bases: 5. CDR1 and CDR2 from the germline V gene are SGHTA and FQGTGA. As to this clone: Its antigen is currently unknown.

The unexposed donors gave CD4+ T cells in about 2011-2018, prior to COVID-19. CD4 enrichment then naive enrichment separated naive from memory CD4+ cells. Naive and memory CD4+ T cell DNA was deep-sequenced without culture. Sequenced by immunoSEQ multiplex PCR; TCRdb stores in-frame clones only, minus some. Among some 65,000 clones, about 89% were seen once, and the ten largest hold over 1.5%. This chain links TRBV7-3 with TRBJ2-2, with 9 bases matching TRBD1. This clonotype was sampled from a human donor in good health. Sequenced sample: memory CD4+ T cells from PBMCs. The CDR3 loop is CASSLKGTGRNTGELFF. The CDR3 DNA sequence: TGTGCCAGCAGCTTAAAGGGGACAGGGAGAAACACCGGGGAGCTGTTTTTT.